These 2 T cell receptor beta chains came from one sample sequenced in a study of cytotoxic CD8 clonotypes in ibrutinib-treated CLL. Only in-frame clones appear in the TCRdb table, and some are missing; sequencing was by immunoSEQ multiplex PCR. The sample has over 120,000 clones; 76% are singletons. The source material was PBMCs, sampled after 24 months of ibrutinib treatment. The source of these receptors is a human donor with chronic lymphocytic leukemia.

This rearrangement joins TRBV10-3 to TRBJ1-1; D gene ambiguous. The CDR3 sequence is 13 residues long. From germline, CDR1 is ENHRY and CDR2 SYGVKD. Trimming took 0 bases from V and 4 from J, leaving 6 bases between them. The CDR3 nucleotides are TGTGCCATCAGTGAGTCGCAAGGCACTGAAGCTTTCTTT. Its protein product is CAISESQGTEAFF.

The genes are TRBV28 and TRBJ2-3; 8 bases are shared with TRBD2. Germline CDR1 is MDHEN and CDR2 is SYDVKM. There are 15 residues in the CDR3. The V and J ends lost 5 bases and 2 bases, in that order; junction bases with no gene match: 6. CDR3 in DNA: TGTGCCAGCAGTCCCCGAGCGGGAGCCACAGATACGCAGTATTTT. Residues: CASSPRAGATDTQYF.